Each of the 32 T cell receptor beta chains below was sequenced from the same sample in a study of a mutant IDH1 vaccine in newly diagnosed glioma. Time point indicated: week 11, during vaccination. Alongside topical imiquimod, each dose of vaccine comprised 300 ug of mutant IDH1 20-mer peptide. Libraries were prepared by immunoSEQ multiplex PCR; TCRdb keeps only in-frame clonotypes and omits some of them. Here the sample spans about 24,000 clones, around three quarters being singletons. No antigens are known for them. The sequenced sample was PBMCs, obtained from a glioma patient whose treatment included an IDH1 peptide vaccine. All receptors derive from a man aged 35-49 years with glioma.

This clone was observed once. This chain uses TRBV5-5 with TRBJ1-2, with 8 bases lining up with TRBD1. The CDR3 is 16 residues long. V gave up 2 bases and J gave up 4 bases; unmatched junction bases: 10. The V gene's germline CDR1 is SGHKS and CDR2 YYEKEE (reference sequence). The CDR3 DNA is TGTGCCAGCAGCTTCGGGACAGGCCTCATTTTCTATGGCTACACCTTC. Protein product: CASSFGTGLIFYGYTF.

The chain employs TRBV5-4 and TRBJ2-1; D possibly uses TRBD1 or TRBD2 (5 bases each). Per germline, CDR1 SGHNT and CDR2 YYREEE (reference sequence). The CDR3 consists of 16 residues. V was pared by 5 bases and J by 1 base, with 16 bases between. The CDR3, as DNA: TGTGCCAGCAGGTCCCGGGACGGGAAATCCTACAATGAGCAGTTCTTC. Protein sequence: CASRSRDGKSYNEQFF.

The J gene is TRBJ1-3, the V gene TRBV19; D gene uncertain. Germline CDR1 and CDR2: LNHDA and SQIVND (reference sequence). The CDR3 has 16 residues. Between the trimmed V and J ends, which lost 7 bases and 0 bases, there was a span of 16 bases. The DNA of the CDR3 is TGTGCCAGTAAGGACGCTCCGGGTTACTCTGGAAACACCATATATTTT. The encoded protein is CASKDAPGYSGNTIYF.

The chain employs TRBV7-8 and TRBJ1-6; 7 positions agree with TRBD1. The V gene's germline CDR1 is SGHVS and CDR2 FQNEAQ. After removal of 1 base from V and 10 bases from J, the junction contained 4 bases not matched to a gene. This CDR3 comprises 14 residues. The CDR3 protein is CASSLGTGRSPLHF. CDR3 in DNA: TGTGCCAGCAGCTTAGGGACAGGACGGTCACCCCTCCACTTT.

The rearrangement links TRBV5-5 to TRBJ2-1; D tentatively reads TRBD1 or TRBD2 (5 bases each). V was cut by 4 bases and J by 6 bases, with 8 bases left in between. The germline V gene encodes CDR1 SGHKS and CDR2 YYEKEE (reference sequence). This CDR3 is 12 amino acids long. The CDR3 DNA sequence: TGTGCCAGCAGCCCGGGGACCAATGAGCAGTTCTTC. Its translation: CASSPGTNEQFF.

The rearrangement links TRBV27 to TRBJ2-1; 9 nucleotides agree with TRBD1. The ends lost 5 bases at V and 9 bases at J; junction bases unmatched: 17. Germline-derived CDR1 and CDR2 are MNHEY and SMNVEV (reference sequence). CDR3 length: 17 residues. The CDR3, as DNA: TGTGCCAGCAGTCCAGACTCCGGGACAGGGTTTATTGGTGAGCAGTTCTTC. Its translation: CASSPDSGTGFIGEQFF.

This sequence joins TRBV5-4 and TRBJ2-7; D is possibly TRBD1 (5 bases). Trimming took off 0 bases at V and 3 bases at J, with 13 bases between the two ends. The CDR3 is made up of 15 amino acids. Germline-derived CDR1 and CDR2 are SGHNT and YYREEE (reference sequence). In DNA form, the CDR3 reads TGTGCCAGCAGCTTGGGGGGCTCGCCGGTCTACGAGCAGTACTTC. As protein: CASSLGGSPVYEQYF.

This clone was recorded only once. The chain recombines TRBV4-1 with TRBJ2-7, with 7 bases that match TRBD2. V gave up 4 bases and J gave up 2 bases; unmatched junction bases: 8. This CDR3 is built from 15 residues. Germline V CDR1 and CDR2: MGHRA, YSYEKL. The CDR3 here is CASSPLAETTYEQYF. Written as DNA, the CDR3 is TGCGCCAGCAGCCCGCTAGCGGAAACCACCTACGAGCAGTACTTC.

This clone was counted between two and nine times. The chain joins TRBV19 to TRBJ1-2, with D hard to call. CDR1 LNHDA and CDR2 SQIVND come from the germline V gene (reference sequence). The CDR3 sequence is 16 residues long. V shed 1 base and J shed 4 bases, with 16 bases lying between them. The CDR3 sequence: CASSIGVSLGIYGYTF. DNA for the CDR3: TGTGCCAGTAGTATAGGAGTGAGTTTGGGGATCTATGGCTACACCTTC.

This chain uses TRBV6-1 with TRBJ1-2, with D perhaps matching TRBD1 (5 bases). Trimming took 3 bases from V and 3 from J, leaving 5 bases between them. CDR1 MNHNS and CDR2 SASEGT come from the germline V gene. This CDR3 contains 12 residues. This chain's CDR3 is CASSEGDYGYTF. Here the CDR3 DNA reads TGTGCCAGCAGTGAGGGGGACTATGGCTACACCTTC.

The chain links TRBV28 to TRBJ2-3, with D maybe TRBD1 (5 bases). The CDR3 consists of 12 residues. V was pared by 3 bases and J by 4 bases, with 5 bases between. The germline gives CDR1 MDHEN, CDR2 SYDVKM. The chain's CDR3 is CASSFRADTQYF. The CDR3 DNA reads TGTGCCAGCAGTTTCAGGGCAGATACGCAGTATTTT.

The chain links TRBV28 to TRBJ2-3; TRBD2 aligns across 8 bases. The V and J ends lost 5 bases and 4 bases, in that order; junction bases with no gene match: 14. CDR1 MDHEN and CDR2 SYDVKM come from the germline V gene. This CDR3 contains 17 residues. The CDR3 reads CASSVLGGSGSPDTQYF. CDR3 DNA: TGTGCCAGCAGTGTCCTCGGGGGGAGCGGGAGCCCAGATACGCAGTATTTT.

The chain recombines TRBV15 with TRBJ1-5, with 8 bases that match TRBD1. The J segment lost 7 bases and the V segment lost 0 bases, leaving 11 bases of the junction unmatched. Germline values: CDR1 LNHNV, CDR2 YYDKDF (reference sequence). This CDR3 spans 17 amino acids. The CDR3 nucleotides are TGTGCCACCAGCAGAGAAGGAGGGCAGGGGGCGGGGCAGCCCCAGCATTTT. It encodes CATSREGGQGAGQPQHF.

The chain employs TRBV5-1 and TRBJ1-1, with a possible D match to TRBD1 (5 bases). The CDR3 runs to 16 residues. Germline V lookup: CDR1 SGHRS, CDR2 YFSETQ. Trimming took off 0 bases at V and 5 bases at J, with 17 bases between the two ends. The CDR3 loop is CASSLGGVRAGTEAFF. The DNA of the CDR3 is TGCGCCAGCAGCTTGGGAGGGGTCCGCGCAGGAACTGAAGCTTTCTTT.

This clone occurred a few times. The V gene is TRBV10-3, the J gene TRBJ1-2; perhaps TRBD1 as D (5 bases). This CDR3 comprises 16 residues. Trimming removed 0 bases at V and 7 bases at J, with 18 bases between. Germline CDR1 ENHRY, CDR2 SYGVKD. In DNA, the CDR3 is TGTGCCATCAGTGAGTCAACTGATTTCGGTGGGGGTGGCTACACCTTC. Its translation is CAISESTDFGGGGYTF.

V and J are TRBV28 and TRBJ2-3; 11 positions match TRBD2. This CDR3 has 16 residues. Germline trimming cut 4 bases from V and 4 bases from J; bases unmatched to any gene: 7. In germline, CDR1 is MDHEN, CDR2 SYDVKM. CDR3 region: CASSWGLAGGPDTQYF. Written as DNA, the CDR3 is TGTGCCAGCAGTTGGGGCTTAGCGGGAGGGCCAGATACGCAGTATTTT.

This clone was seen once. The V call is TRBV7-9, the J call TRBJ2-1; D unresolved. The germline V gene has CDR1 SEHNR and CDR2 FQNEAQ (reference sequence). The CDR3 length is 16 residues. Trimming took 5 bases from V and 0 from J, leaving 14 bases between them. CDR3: CASSLSTLGSYNEQFF. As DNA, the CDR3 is TGTGCCAGCAGCCTTAGTACCCTTGGCTCCTACAATGAGCAGTTCTTC.

The CDR3 region has the DNA TGCGCCAGCAGCCAGCGGGGACAGGGGGTGTCCTACGAGCAGTACTTC. Its translation is CASSQRGQGVSYEQYF. V and J are TRBV4-1 and TRBJ2-7; 11 bases match TRBD1. The V gene's germline CDR1 is MGHRA and CDR2 YSYEKL. This CDR3 is 16 amino acids long. Trimming cost V 3 bases and J 1 base; bases outside gene matches: 5.

This CDR3 is CASSSRTSGSSLDEQFF. The CDR3 nucleotides read TGTGCCAGCAGTTCCCGGACTAGCGGGAGTAGTTTGGATGAGCAGTTCTTC. V usage is TRBV9 and J usage is TRBJ2-1; TRBD2 agrees at 13 bases. J lost 8 bases, V lost 5 bases, and 13 bases had no gene match. The CDR3 consists of 17 residues. CDR1 and CDR2 (germline): SGDLS, YYNGEE.

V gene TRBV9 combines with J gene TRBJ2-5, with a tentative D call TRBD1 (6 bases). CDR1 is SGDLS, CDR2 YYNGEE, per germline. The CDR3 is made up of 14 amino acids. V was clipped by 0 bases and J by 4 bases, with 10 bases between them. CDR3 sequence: CASSVAVGGETQYF. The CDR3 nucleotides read TGTGCCAGCAGCGTAGCGGTAGGGGGAGAGACCCAGTACTTC.

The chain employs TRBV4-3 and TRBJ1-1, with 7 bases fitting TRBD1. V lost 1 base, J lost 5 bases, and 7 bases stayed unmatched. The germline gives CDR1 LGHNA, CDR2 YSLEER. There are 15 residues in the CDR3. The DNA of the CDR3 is TGCGCCAGCAGCCAAGTACCAGGGGGAGGGACTGAAGCTTTCTTT. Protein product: CASSQVPGGGTEAFF.

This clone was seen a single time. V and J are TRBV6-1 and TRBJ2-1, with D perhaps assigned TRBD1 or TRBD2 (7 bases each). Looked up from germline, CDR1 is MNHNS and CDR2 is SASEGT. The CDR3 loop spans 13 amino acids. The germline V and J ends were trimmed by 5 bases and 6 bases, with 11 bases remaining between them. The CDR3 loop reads CASSSGGGNEQFF. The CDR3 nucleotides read TGTGCCAGCAGTTCAGGGGGGGGCAATGAGCAGTTCTTC.

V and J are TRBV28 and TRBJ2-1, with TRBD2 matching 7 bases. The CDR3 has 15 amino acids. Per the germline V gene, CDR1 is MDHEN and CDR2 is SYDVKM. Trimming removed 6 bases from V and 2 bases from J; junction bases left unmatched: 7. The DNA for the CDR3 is TGTGCCAGCAGCAAGCGGGATCTGACCTACAATGAGCAGTTCTTC. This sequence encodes CASSKRDLTYNEQFF.

Here the CDR3 reads CASRGTGDKQETQYF. CDR3 bases: TGTGCCAGCAGAGGGACAGGAGATAAGCAAGAGACCCAGTACTTC. The chain is built from TRBV2 and TRBJ2-5, with 8 bases matching TRBD1. This CDR3 has 15 residues. Germline values: CDR1 SNHLY, CDR2 FYNNEI. V lost 6 bases to trimming and J lost 2 bases; unmatched junction nucleotides: 8.

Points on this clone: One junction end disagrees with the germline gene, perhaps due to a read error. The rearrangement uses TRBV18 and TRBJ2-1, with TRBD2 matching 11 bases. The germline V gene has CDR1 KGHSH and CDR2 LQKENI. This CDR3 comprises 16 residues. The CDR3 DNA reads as TGTGCCAGCGCACCATCCGGGACTAGCGGCTACAATGAGCAGTTCTTC. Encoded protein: CASAPSGTSGYNEQFF.

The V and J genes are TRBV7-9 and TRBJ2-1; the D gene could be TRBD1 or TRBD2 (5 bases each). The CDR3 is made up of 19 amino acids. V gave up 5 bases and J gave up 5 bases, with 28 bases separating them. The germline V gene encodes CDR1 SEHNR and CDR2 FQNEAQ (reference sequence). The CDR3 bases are TGTGCCAGCAGCCCCCTGGGGGTGGCCGCCGAGAGGGGTGACAATGAGCAGTTCTTC. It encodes CASSPLGVAAERGDNEQFF. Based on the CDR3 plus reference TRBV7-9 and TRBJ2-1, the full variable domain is DTGVSQNPRHKITKRGQNVTFRCDPISEHNRLYWYRQTLGQGPEFLTYFQNEAQLEKSRLLSDRFSAERPKGSFSTLEIQRTEQGDSAMYLCASSPLGVAAERGDNEQFFGPGTRLTVL.

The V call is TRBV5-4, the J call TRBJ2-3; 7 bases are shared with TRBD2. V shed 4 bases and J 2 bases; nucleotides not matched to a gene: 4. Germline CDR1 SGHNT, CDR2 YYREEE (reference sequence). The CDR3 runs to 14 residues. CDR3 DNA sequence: TGTGCCAGCAGCCCCGGACTAGTCACAGATACGCAGTATTTT. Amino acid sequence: CASSPGLVTDTQYF.

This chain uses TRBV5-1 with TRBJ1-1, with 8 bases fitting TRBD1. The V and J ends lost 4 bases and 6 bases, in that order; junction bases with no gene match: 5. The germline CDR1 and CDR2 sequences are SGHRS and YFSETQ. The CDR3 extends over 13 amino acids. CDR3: CASSLGQGPEAFF. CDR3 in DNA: TGCGCCAGCAGCCTTGGACAGGGCCCTGAAGCTTTCTTT.

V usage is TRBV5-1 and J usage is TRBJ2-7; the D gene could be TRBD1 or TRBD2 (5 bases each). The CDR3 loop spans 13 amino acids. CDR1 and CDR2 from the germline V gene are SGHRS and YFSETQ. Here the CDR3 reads CPHPRGISYEQYV. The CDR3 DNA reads TGCCCTCATCCCCGGGGCATCTCCTACGAGCAGTACGTC.

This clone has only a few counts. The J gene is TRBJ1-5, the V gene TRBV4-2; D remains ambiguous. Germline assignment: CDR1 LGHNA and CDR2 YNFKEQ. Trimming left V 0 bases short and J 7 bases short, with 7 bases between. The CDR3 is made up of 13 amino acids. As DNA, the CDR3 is TGTGCCAGCAGCCAAGATCGTATCCAGCCCCAGCATTTT. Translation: CASSQDRIQPQHF.

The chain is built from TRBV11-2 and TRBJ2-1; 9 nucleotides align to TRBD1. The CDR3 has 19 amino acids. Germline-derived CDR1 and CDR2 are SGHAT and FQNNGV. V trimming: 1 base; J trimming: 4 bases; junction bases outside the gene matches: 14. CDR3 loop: CASSLAPGQGPRQYNEQFF. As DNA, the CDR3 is TGTGCCAGCAGCTTAGCGCCGGGACAGGGCCCCCGCCAATACAATGAGCAGTTCTTC.

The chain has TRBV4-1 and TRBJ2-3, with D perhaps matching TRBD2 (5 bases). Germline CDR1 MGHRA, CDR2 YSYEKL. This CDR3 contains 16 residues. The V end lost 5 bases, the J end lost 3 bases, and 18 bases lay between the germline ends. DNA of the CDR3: TGCGCCAGCAGCTCGAGGGAGACAAGAGGGACAGATACGCAGTATTTT. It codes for CASSSRETRGTDTQYF.